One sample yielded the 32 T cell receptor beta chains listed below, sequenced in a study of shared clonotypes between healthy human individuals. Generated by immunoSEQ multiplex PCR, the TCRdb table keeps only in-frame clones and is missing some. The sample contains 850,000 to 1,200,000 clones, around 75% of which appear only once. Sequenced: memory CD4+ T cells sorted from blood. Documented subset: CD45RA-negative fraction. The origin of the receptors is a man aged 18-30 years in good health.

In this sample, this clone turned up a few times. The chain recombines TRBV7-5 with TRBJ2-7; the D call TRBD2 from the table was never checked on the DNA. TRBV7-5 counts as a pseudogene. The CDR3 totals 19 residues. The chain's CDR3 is CARSSAGTSGRVESGEQYF. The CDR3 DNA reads TGTGCCAGAAGCTCCGCGGGGACTAGCGGGAGAGTGGAGAGTGGCGAGCAGTACTTC.

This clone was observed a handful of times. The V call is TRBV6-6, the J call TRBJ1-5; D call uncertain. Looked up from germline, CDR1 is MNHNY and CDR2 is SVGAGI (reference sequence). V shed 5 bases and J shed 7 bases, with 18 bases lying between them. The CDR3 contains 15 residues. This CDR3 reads CASSPGKGLSQPQHF. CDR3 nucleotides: TGTGCCAGCAGTCCAGGAAAAGGTTTAAGCCAGCCCCAGCATTTT.

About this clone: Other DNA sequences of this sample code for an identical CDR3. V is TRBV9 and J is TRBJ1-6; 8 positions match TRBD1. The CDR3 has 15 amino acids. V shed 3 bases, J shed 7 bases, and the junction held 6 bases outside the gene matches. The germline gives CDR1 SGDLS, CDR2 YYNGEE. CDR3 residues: CASSGTGSDNSPLHF. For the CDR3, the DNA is TGTGCCAGCAGCGGGACAGGGAGCGACAATTCACCCCTCCACTTT.

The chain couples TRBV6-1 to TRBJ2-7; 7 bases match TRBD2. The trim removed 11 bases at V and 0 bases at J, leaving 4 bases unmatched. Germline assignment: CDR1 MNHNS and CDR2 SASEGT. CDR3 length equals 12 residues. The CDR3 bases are TGTGCCGCGGGGAGGGGCTCCTACGAGCAGTACTTC. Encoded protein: CAAGRGSYEQYF.

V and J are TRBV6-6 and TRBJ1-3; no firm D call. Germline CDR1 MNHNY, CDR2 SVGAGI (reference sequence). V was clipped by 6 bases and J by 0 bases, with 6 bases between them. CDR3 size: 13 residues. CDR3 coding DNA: TGTGCCAGCAGACGGGGCTCTGGAAACACCATATATTTT. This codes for CASRRGSGNTIYF.

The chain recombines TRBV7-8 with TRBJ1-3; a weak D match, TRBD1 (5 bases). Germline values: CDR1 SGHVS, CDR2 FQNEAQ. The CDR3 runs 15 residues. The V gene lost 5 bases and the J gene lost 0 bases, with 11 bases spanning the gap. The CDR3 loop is CASSEGPVSGNTIYF. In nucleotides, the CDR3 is TGTGCCAGCAGCGAGGGACCGGTCTCTGGAAACACCATATATTTT.

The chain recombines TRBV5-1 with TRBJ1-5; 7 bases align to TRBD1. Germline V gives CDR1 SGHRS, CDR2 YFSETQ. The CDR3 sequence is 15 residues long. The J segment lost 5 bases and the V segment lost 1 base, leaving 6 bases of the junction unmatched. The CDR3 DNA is TGCGCCAGCAGCTTGTCAGGGGGGGAACATCAGCCCCAGCATTTT. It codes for CASSLSGGEHQPQHF.

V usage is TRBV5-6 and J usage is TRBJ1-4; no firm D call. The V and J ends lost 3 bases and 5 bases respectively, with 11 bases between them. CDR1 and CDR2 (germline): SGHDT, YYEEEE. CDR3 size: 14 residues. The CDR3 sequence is CASSWRTFNEKLFF. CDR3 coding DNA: TGTGCCAGCAGCTGGAGGACCTTCAATGAAAAACTGTTTTTT.

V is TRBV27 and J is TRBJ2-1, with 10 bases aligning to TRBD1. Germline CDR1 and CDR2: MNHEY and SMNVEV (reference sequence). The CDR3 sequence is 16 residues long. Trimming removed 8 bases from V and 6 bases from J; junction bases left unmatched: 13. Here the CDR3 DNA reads TGTGCCAGCTCCCTTAAGACGGGGACAGGGGTCAATGAGCAGTTCTTC. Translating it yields CASSLKTGTGVNEQFF.

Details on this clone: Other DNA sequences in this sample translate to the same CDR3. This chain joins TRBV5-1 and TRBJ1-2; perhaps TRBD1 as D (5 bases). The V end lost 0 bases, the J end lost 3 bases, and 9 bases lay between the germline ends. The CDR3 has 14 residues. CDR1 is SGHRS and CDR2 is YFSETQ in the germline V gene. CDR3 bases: TGCGCCAGCAGCTTGGTAGGGGCCGACTATGGCTACACCTTC. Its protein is CASSLVGADYGYTF.

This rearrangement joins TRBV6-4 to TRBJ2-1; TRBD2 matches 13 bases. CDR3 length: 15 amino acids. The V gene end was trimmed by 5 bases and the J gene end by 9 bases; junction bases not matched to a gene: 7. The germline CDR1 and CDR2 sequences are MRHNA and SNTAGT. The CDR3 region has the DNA TGTGCCAGCAGTAGGACTAGCGGGAGCATAAGTGAGCAGTTCTTC. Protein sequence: CASSRTSGSISEQFF.

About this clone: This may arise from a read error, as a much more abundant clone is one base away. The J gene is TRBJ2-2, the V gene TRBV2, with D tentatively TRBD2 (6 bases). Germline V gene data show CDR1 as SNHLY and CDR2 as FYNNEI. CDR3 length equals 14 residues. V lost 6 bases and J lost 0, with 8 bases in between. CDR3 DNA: TGTGCCAGCAGGTTAGCGGCGAACACCGGGGAGCTGTTTTTT. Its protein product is CASRLAANTGELFF. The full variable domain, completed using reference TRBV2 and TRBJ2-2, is EPEVTQTPSHQVTQMGQEVILRCVPISNHLYFYWYRQILGQKVEFLVSFYNNEISEKSEIFDDQFSVERPDGSNFTLKIRSTKLEDSAMYFCASRLAANTGELFFGEGSRLTVL.

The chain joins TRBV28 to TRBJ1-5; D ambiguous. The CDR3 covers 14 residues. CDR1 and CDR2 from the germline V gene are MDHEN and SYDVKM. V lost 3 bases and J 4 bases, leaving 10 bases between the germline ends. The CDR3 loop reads CASSLEGPNQPQHF. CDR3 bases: TGTGCCAGCAGTTTGGAGGGTCCGAATCAGCCCCAGCATTTT. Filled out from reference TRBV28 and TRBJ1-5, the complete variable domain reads DVKVTQSSRYLVKRTGEKVFLECVQDMDHENMFWYRQDPGLGLRLIYFSYDVKMKEKGDIPEGYSVSREKKERFSLILESASTNQTSMYLCASSLEGPNQPQHFGDGTRLSIL.

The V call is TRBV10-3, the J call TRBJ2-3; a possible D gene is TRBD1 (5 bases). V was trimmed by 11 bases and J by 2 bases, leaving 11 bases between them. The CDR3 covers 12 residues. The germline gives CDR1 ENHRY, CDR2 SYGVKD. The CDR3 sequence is CAGAGDTDTQYF. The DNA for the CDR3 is TGTGCCGGGGCTGGGGACACAGATACGCAGTATTTT.

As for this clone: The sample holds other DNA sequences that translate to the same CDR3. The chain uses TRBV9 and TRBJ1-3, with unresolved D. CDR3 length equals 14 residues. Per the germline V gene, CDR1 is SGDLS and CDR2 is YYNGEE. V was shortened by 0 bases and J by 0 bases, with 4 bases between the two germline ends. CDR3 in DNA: TGTGCCAGCAGCGTAGAAGACTCTGGAAACACCATATATTTT. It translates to CASSVEDSGNTIYF.

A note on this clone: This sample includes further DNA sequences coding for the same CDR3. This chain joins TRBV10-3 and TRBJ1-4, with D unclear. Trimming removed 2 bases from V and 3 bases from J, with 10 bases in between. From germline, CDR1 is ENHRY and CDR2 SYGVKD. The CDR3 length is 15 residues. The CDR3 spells CAISESGGANEKLFF. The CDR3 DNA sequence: TGTGCCATCAGTGAGAGTGGAGGAGCTAATGAAAAACTGTTTTTT.

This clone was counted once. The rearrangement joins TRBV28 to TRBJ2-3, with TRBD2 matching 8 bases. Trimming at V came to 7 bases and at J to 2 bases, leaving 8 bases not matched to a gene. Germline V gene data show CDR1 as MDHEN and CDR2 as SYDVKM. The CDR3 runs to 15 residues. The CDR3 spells CASIGAGAITDTQYF. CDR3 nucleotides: TGTGCCAGCATAGGAGCGGGGGCGATCACAGATACGCAGTATTTT. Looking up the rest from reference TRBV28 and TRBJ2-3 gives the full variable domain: DVKVTQSSRYLVKRTGEKVFLECVQDMDHENMFWYRQDPGLGLRLIYFSYDVKMKEKGDIPEGYSVSREKKERFSLILESASTNQTSMYLCASIGAGAITDTQYFGPGTRLTVL.

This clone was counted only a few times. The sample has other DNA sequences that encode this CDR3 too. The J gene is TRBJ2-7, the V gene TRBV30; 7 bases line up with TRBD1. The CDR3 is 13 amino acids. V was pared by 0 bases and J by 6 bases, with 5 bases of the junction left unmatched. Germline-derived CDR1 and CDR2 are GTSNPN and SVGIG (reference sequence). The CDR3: CAWSVDREGEQYF. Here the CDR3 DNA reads TGTGCCTGGAGTGTAGACAGGGAAGGCGAGCAGTACTTC. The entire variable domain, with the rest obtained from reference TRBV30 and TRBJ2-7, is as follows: SQTIHQWPATLVQPVGSPLSLECTVEGTSNPNLYWYRQAAGRGLQLLFYSVGIGQISSEVPQNLSASRPQDRQFILSSKKLLLSDSGFYLCAWSVDREGEQYFGPGTRLTVT.

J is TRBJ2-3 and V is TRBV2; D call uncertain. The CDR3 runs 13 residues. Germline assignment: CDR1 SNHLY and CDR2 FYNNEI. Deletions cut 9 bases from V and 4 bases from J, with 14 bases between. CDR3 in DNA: TGTGCCAGTCGACCCATTTCGCCAGATACGCAGTATTTT. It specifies CASRPISPDTQYF.

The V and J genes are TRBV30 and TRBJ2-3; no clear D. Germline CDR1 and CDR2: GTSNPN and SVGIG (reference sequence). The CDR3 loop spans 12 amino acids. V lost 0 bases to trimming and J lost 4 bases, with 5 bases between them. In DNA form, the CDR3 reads TGTGCCTGGAGTGTAAATTCAGATACGCAGTATTTT. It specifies CAWSVNSDTQYF.

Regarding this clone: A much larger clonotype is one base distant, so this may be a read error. CDR3 amino acids: CASSFYGGNTGELFF. The CDR3 DNA reads as TGTGCCAGCAGTTTTTATGGAGGGAACACCGGGGAGCTGTTTTTT. V gene TRBV28 combines with J gene TRBJ2-2; tentatively, D is TRBD2 (5 bases). Trimming left V 3 bases short and J 1 base short, with 9 bases between. The CDR3 spans 15 residues. CDR1 and CDR2 (germline): MDHEN, SYDVKM.

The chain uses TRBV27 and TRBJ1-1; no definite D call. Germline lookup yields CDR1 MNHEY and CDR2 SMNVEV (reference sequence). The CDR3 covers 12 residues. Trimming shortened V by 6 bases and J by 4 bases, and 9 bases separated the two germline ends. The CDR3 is CASRRTGTEAFF. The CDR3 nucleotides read TGTGCCAGCAGGAGGACCGGCACTGAAGCTTTCTTT.

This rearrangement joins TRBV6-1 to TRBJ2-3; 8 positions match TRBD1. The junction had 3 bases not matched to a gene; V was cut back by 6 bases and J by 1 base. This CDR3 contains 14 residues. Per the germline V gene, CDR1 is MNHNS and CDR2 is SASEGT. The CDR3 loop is CASRTTGGTDTQYF. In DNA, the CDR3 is TGTGCCAGCAGGACGACAGGGGGCACAGATACGCAGTATTTT.

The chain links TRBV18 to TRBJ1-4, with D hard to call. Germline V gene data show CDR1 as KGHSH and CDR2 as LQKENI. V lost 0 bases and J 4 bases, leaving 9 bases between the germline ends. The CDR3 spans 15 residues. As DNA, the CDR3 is TGTGCCAGCTCACCACCGGGCAGAATTAATGAAAAACTGTTTTTT. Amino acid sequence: CASSPPGRINEKLFF.

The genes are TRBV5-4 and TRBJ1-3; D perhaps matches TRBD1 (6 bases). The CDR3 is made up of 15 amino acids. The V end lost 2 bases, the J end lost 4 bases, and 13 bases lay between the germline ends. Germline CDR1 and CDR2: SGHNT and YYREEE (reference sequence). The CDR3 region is CASSFPGGLGNTIYF. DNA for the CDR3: TGTGCCAGCAGCTTCCCCGGGGGGCTCGGAAACACCATATATTTT.

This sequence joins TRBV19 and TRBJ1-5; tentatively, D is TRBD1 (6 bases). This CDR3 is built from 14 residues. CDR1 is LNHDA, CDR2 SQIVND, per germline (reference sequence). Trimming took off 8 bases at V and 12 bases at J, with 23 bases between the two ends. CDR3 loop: CASQRTRGRLNQHF. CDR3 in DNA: TGTGCCAGTCAAAGGACCAGGGGTCGGCTCAACCAGCATTTT.

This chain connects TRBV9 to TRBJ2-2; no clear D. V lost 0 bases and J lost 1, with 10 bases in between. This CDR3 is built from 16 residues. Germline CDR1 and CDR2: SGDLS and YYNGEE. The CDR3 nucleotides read TGTGCCAGCAGCGTAGGCTCGGCGGTGAACACCGGGGAGCTGTTTTTT. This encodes CASSVGSAVNTGELFF.

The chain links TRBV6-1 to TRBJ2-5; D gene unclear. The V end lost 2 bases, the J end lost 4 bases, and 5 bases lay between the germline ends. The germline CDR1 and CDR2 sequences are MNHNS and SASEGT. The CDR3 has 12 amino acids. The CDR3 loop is CASSEIPETQYF. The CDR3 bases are TGTGCCAGCAGTGAAATTCCAGAGACCCAGTACTTC.

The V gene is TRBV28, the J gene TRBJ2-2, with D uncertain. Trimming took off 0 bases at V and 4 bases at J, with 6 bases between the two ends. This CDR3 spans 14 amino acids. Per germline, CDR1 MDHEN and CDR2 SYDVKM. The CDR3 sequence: CASSLWTSTGELFF. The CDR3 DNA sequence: TGTGCCAGCAGTTTATGGACCAGCACCGGGGAGCTGTTTTTT.

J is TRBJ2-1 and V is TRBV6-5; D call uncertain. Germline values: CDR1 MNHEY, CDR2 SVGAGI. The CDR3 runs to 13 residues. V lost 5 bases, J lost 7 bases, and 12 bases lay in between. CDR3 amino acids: CASSLALRNEQFF. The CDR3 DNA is TGTGCCAGCAGTCTGGCCCTGCGGAATGAGCAGTTCTTC.

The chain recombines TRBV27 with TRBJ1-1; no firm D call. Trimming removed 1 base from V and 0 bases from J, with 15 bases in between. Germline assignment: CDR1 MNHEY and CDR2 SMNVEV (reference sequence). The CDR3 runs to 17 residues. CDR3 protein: CASSLLAAFKLNTEAFF. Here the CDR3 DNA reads TGTGCCAGCAGTTTATTGGCAGCTTTTAAATTGAACACTGAAGCTTTCTTT.

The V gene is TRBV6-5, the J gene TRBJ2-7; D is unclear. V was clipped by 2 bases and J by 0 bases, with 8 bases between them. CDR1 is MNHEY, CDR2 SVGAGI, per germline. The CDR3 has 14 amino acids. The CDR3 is CASSYGSLSYEQYF. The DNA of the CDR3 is TGTGCCAGCAGTTACGGTAGTCTCTCCTACGAGCAGTACTTC.